This record concerns one T cell receptor (beta chain) sequence. This clonotype was counted a few times. The target of this receptor is not known. Base qualities are not provided; no much larger clone lies one nucleotide away. This sample is part of a study of blood T cells in healthy people across ages (dated by TCRdb to about 2015). Study-wide context: In model experiments, template switching captured about one uniquely barcoded TCR beta cDNA molecule for every two T cells. Two additional independent replicas of 1 million unique cDNA reads from the same blood draw were analyzed for two donors (one aged 18 to 30 and one aged 80 or older). Using deep sequencing normalized with unique cDNA molecular identifiers, the study measured how TCR beta repertoire diversity changes with age. Four age groups were formed from the donors: young (average 16 years), middle-aged (around 39), aged (over 55) and long-lived (around 82). To avoid experimental bias, donors of different ages were randomly spread across the sequencing lanes.

Taken from the germline V gene, the CDR1 and CDR2 loops are MGHRA and YSYEKL. Trimming removed 1 base from V and 6 bases from J, leaving 7 bases between the germline ends. The CDR3 runs 13 amino acids, cysteine and phenylalanine included. The sequence is cut down to CDR3 DNA, 39 bases in frame from base 1. Systemically healthy Caucasian individuals from Russia, some 40 in total and aged about 6 to 95 years, were included as donors. Each donor gave ten milliliters of peripheral blood, collected into EDTA-treated Vacutainer tubes. Ficoll-Paque density-gradient centrifugation was used to isolate PBMCs, with at least 7 million obtained per sample. Total RNA, at least 6 micrograms per sample, was extracted from PBMCs with Trizol reagent. For every donor, flow cytometry on a PBMC aliquot measured the percentage of naive CD45RAhigh/CD27high T cells. Overall study outcomes, separate from this receptor: Because the CMV infection status of the donors was unknown, age-related changes in expanded clonotypes may potentially have been confounded. Observed TCR beta diversity correlated strongly with the percentage of naive T cells measured by flow cytometry. Because profiling used bulk unsorted PBMCs, naive and antigen-experienced compartments could not be compared conclusively. Observed TCR beta diversity per million T cells fell roughly linearly with age, and a significant reduction was already apparent by age around 40. The long-lived group showed more naive CD4+ T cells, fewer expanded clones and increased TCR diversity than the aged group, suggesting age selection. Total diversity estimates from one million sequenced T cells were considered lower bounds and underestimates.

Library prep was done by 5' RACE. TCRdb lists the instrument as Illumina HiSeq 2500. A second PCR of about 6 to 12 cycles was run with a J-beta primer mix and a sample-barcoded 5' primer. Each TCR beta cDNA molecule received a unique molecular identifier from a template-switch 5' adaptor carrying 12 random nucleotides. At least 2.5 million CDR3-containing paired-end reads were obtained from each sample. First-strand cDNA was synthesized from all RNA with the Mint cDNA synthesis kit, primed by a TRBC-specific oligonucleotide. All cDNA was treated with uracil-DNA glycosylase and then went through a first 18-cycle PCR with the universal primers M1SS and BC2_uni_R. The original methods were these. Each sample was normalized by randomly selecting 1 million high-quality reads, each carrying a distinct molecular identifier. Reads sharing molecular identifiers were discarded rather than binned into consensus sequences. MiTCR, with a Q25 quality threshold and the strictest error-elimination algorithm, was used for CDR3 identification, clonotype clustering and error correction. Lower-bound total TCR beta diversity was estimated with a nonparametric unseen species model using Euler transformation. The public reads were reanalyzed by TCRdb: fastp trimming at Q25, MiXCR alignment, in-frame beta chains only. CDR3 protein sequences are deduplicated, and each keeps its most common genes and DNA. The V and J calls were not made by the authors but by TCRdb's processing. The sample table shows about a million distinct CDR3 sequences, and approximately 38% are seen once. The top ten constitute under 15% of the sample.

This receptor was identified in a young man in good health. The sequenced material came from blood. This chain joins TRBV4-1 to TRBJ1-5, with the D segment identity uncertain. The CDR3 in this case is CASSQVGSQPQHF. At the DNA level, the sequence is TGCGCCAGCAGCCAAGTCGGTTCTCAGCCCCAGCATTTT.